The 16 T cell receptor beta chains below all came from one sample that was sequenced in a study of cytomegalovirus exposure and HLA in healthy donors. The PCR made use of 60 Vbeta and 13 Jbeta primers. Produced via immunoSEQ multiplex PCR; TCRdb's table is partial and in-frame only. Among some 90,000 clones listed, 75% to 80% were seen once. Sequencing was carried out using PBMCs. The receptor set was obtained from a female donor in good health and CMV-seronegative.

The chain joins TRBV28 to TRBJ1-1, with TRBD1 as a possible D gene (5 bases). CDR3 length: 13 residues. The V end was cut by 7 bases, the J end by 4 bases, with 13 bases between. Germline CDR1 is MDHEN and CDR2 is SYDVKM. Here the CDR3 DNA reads TGTGCCAGCACGCCCCAGGGCAGCACTGAAGCTTTCTTT. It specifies CASTPQGSTEAFF.

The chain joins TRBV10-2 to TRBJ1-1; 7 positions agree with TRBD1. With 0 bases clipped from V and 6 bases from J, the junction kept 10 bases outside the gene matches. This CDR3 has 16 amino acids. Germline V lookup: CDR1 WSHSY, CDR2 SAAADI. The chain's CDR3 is CASSESKGTVRSEAFF. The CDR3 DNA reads TGCGCCAGCAGTGAGTCGAAGGGGACAGTAAGGTCTGAAGCTTTCTTT.

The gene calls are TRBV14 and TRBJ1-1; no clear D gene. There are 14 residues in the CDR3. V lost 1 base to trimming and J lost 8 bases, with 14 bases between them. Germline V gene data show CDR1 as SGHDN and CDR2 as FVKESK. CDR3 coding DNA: TGTGCCAGCAGCCAAGTTTCTGCAGGAGGCGAAGCTTTCTTT. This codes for CASSQVSAGGEAFF. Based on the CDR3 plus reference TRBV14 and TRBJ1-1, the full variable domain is EAGVTQFPSHSVIEKGQTVTLRCDPISGHDNLYWYRRVMGKEIKFLLHFVKESKQDESGMPNNRFLAERTGGTYSTLKVQPAELEDSGVYFCASSQVSAGGEAFFGQGTRLTVV.

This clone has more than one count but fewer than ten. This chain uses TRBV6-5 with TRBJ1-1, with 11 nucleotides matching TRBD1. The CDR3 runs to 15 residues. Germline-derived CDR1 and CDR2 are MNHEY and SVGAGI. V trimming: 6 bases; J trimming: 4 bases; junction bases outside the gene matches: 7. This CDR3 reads CASRSRTGGITEAFF. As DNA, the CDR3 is TGTGCCAGCAGATCTAGGACAGGGGGCATCACTGAAGCTTTCTTT.

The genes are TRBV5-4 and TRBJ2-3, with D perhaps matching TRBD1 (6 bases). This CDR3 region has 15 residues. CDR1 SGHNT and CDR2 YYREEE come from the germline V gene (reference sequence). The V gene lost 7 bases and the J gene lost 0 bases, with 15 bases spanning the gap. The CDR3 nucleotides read TGTGCCAGCCGGGCCGGGACAACTAGCACAGATACGCAGTATTTT. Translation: CASRAGTTSTDTQYF.

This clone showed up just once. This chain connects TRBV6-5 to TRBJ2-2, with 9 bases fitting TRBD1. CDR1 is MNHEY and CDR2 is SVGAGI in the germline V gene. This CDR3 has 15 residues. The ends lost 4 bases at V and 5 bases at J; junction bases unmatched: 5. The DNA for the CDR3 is TGTGCCAGCAGTTTAGGGACAGGGTGGACCGGGGAGCTGTTTTTT. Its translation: CASSLGTGWTGELFF.

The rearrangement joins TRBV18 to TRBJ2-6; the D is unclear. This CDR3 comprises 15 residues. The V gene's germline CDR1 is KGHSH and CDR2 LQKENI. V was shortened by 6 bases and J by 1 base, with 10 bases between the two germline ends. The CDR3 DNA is TGTGCCAGCTCCCATGGGCGATCTGGGGCCAACGTCCTGACTTTC. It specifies CASSHGRSGANVLTF.

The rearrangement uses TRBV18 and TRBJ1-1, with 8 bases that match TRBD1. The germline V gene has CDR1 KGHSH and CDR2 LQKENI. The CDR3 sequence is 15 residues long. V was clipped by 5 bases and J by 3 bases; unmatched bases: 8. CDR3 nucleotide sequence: TGTGCCAGCTCATCGGACACAGGGGGTTACACTGAAGCTTTCTTT. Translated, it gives CASSSDTGGYTEAFF. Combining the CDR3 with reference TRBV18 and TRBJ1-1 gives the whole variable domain NAGVMQNPRHLVRRRGQEARLRCSPMKGHSHVYWYRQLPEEGLKFMVYLQKENIIDESGMPKERFSAEFPKEGPSILRIQQVVRGDSAAYFCASSSDTGGYTEAFFGQGTRLTVV.

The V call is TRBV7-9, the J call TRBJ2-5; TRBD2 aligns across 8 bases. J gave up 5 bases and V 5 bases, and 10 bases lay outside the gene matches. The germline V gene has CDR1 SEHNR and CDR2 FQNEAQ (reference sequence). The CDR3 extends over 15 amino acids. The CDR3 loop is CASSLRLASEETQYF. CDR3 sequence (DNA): TGTGCCAGCAGCCTTCGACTAGCGAGTGAGGAGACCCAGTACTTC.

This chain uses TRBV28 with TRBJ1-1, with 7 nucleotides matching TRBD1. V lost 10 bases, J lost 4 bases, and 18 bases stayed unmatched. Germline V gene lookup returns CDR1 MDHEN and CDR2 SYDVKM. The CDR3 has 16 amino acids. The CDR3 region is CATTVGGAGLSTEAFF. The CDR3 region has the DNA TGTGCCACCACTGTAGGGGGCGCGGGTCTGAGCACTGAAGCTTTCTTT.

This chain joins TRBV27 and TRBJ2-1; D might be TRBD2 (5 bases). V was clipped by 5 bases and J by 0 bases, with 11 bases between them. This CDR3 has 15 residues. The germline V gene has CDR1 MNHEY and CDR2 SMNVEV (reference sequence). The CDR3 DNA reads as TGTGCCAGCAGTATCTTGGGGAGCTCCTACAATGAGCAGTTCTTC. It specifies CASSILGSSYNEQFF.

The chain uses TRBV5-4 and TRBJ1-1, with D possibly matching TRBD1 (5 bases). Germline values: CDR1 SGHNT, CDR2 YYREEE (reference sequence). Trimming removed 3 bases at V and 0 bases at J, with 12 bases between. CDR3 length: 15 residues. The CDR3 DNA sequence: TGTGCCAGCAGCTGGGAAGGGGCGATGAACACTGAAGCTTTCTTT. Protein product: CASSWEGAMNTEAFF.

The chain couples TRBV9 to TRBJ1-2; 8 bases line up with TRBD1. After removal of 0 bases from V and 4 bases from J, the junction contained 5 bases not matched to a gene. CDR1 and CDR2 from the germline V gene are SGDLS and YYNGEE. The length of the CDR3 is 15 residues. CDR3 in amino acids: CASSVEGTGVYGYTF. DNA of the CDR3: TGTGCCAGCAGCGTAGAGGGGACAGGAGTCTATGGCTACACCTTC.

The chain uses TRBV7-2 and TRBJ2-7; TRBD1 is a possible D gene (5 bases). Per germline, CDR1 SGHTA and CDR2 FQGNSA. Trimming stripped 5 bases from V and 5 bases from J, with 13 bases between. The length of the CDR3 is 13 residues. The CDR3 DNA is TGTGCCAGCAGCCTTAATCCCAGGGACGAGCAGTACTTC. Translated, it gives CASSLNPRDEQYF.

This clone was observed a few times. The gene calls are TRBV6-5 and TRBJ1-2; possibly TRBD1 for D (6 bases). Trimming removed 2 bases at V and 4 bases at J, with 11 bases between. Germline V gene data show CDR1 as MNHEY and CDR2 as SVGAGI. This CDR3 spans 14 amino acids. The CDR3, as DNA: TGTGCCAGCAGTTACGGCAGGGGCGGCTATGGCTACACCTTC. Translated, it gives CASSYGRGGYGYTF.

For the CDR3, the DNA is TGTGCCAGCAGCTTCCCAGGGGGAAGGGTTGAATACAATGAGCAGTTCTTC. This sequence encodes CASSFPGGRVEYNEQFF. The V call is TRBV5-4, the J call TRBJ2-1, with 7 nucleotides matching TRBD1. The V segment lost 2 bases and the J segment 4 bases; nucleotides outside the gene matches: 12. The germline V gene encodes CDR1 SGHNT and CDR2 YYREEE (reference sequence). This CDR3 contains 17 residues. Looking up the rest from reference TRBV5-4 and TRBJ2-1 gives the full variable domain: ETGVTQSPTHLIKTRGQQVTLRCSSQSGHNTVSWYQQALGQGPQFIFQYYREEENGRGNFPPRFSGLQFPNYSSELNVNALELDDSALYLCASSFPGGRVEYNEQFFGPGTRLTVL.